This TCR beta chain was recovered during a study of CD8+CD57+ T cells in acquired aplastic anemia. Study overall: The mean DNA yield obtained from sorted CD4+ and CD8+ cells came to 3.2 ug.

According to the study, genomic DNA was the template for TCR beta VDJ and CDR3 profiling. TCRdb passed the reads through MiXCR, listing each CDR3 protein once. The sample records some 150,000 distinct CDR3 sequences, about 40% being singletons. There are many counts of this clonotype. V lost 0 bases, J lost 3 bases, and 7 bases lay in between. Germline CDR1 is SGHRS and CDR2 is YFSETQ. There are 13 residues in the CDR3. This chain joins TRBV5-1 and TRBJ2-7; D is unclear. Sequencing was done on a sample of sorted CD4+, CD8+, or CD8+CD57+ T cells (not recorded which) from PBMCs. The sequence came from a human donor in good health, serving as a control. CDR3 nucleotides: TGCGCCAGCAGCTTGGAGCCCTACTACGAGCAGTACTTC. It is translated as CASSLEPYYEQYF.